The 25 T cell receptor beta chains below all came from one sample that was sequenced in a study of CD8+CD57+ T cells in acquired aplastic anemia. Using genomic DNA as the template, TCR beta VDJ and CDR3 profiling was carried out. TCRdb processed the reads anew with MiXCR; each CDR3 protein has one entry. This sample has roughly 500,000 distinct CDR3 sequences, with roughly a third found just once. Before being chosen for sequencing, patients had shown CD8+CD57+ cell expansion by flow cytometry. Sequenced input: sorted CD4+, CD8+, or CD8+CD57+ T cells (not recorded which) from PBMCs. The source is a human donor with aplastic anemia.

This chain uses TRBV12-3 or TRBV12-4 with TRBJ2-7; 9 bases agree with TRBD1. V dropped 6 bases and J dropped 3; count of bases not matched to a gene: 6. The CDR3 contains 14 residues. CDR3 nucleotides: TGTGCCAGCAGGGGGACAGGGAGGTTCTACGAGCAGTACTTC. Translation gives CASRGTGRFYEQYF.

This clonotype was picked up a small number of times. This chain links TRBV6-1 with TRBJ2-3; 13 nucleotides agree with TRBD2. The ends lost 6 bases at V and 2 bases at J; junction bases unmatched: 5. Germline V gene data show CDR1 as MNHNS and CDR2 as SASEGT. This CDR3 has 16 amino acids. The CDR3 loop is CASSSLAGGATDTQYF. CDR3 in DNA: TGTGCCAGCAGCTCACTAGCGGGGGGGGCCACAGATACGCAGTATTTT.

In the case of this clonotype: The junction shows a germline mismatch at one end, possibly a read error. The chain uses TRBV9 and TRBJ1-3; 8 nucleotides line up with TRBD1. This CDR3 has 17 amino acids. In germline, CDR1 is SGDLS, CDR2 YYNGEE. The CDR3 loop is CASSRRTGLSSGNTLYF. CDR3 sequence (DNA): TGTGCCAGCAGCCGACGGACAGGGCTTTCTTCTGGAAACACCTTATATTTT.

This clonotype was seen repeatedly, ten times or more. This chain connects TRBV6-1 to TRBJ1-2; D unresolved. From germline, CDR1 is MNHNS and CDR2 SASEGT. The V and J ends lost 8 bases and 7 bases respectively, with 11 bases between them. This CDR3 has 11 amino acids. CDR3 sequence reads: CASGFVSGYTF. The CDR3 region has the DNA TGTGCCAGCGGATTTGTAAGTGGCTACACCTTC.

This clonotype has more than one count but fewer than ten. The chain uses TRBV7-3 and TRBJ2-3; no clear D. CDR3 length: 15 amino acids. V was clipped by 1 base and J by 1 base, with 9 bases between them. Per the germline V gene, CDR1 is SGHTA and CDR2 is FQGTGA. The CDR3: CASSLSLKGTDTQYF. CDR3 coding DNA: TGTGCCAGCAGCTTAAGCCTCAAAGGCACAGATACGCAGTATTTT.

In DNA form, the CDR3 reads TGTGCCAGCAGCTTAGATCTAACCATTGGAGGTGAAAAACTGTTTTTT. It codes for CASSLDLTIGGEKLFF. The genes are TRBV11-2 and TRBJ1-4; D remains ambiguous. The CDR3 contains 16 residues. Per the germline V gene, CDR1 is SGHAT and CDR2 is FQNNGV. Trimming left V 0 bases short and J 7 bases short, with 15 bases between.

The CDR3 nucleotides are TGTGCCAGCCTGCGAACAGGGGAAGGCACTGAAGCTTTCTTT. Its translation is CASLRTGEGTEAFF. V is TRBV12-3 or TRBV12-4 and J is TRBJ1-1, with TRBD1 identical over 7 bases. V trimming: 8 bases; J trimming: 4 bases; junction bases outside the gene matches: 10. This CDR3 comprises 14 residues.

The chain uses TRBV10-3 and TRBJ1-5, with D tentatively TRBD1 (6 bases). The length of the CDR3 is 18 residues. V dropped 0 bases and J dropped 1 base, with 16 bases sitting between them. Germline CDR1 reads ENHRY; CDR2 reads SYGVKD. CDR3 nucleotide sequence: TGTGCCATCAGTGAGTCGGACAGCTTGGGACAAAGCAATCAGCCCCAGCATTTT. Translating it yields CAISESDSLGQSNQPQHF.

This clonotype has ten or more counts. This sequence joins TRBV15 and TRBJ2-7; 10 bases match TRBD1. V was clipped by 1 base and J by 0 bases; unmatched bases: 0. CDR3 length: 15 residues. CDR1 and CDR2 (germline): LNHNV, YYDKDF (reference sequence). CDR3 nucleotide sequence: TGTGCCACCAGCAGAGGGACAGGGGGCTCCTACGAGCAGTACTTC. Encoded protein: CATSRGTGGSYEQYF.

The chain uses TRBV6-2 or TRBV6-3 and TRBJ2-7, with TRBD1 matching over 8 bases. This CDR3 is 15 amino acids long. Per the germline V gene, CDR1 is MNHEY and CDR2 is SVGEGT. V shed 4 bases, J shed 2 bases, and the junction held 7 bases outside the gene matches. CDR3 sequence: CASSSPGQVTYEQYF. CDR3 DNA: TGTGCCAGCAGTTCCCCGGGACAGGTCACCTACGAGCAGTACTTC.

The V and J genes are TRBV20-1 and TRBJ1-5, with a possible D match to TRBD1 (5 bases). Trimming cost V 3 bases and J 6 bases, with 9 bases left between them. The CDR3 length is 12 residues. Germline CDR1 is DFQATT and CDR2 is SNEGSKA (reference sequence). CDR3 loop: CSASDRSQPQHF. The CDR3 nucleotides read TGCAGTGCTAGTGACAGATCTCAGCCCCAGCATTTT.

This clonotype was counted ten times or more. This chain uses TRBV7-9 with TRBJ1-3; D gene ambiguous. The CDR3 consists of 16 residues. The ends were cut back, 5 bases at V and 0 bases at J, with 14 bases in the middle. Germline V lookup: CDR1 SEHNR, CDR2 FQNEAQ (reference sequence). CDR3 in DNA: TGTGCCAGCAGCCACATCCCCCTAAGCTCTGGAAACACCATATATTTT. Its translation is CASSHIPLSSGNTIYF.

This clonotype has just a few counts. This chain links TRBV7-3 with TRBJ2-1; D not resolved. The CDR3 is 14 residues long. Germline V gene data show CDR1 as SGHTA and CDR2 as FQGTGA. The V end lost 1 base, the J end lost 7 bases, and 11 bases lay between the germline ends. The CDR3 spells CASSLMANLNEQFF. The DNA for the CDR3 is TGTGCCAGCAGCTTAATGGCAAATCTAAATGAGCAGTTCTTC.

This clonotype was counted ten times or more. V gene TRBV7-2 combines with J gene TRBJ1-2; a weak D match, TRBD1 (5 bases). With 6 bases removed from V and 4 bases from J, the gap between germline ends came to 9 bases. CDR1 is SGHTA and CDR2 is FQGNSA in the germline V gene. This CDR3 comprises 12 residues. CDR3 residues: CASSWGGYGYTF. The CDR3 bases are TGTGCCAGCAGTTGGGGGGGCTATGGCTACACCTTC.

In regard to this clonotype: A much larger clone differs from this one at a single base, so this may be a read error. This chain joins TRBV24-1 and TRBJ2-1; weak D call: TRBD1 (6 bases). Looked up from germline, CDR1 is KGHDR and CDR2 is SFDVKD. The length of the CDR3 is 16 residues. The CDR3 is CATSLDRSLSCNEQFF. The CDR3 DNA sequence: TGTGCCACCAGCTTAGACAGGAGCCTCTCCTGCAATGAGCAGTTCTTC.

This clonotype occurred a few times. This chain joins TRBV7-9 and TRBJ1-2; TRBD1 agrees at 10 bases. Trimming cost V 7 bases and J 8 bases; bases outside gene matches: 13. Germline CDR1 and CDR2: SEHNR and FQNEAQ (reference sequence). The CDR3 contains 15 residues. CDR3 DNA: TGTGCCAGCACCTCCCCCGGGACAGGGGATTGGGGCTACACCTTC. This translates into CASTSPGTGDWGYTF.

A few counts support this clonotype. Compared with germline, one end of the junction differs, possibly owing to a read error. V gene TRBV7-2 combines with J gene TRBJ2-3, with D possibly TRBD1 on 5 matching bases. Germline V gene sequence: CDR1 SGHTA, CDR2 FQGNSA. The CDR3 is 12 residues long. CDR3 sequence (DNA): TGTGCCAGCAGGGAAGTCACAGGTACGCAGTATTTT. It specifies CASREVTGTQYF. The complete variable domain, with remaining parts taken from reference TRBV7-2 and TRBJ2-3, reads GAGVSQSPSNKVTEKGKDVELRCDPISGHTALYWYRQSLGQGLEFLIYFQGNSAPDKSGLPSDRFSAERTGGSVSTLTIQRTQQEDSAVYLCASREVTGTQYFGPGTRLTVL.

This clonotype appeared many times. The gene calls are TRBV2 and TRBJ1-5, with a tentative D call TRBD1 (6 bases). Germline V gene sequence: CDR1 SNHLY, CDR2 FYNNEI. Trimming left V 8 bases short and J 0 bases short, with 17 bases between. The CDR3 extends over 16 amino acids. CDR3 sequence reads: CASGKWTVNSNQPQHF. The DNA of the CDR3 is TGTGCCAGCGGGAAGTGGACAGTAAATAGCAATCAGCCCCAGCATTTT.

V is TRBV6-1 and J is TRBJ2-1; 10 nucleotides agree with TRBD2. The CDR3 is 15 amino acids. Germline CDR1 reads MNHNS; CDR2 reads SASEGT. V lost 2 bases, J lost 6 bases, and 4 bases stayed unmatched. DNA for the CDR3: TGTGCCAGCAGTGAATCTAGCGGGGGACCCAATGAGCAGTTCTTC. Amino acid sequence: CASSESSGGPNEQFF.

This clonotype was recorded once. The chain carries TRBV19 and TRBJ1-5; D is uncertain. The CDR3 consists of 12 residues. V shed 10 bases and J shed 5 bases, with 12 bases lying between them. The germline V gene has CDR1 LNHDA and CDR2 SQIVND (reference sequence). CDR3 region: CAIGRIDQPQHF. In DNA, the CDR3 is TGTGCCATTGGGAGGATCGATCAGCCCCAGCATTTT.

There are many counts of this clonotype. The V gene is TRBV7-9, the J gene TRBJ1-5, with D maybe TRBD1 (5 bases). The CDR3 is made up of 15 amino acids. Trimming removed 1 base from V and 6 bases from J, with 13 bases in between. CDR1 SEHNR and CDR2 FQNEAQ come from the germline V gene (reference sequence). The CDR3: CASSLEGDGLQPQHF. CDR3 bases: TGTGCCAGCAGCTTAGAAGGGGACGGGCTTCAGCCCCAGCATTTT.

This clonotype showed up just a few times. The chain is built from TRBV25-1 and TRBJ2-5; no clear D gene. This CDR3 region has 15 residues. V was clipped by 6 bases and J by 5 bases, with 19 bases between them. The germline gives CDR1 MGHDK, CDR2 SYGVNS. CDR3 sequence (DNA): TGTGCCAGCAGCTCCCGAACGAGTTCCGGGGAGACCCAGTACTTC. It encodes CASSSRTSSGETQYF.

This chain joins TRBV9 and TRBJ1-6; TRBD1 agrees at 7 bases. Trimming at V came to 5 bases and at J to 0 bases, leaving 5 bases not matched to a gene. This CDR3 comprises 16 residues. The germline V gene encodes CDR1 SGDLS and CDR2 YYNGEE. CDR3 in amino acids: CASSSTGSSYNSPLHF. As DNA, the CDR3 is TGTGCCAGCAGTTCGACAGGGAGCTCCTATAATTCACCCCTCCACTTT.

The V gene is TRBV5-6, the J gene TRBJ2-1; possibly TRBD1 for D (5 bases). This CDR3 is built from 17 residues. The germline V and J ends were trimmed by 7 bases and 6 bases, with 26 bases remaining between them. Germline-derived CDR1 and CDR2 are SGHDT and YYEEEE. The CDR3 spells CASLERTGLLGLNEQFF. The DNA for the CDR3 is TGTGCCAGCCTTGAGAGGACCGGCCTTCTGGGGCTCAATGAGCAGTTCTTC.

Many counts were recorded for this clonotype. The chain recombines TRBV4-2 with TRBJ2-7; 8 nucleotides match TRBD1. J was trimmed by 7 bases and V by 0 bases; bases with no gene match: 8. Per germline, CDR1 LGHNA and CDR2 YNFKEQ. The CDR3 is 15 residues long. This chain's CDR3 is CASSQDTGQGWEQYF. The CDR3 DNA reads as TGTGCCAGCAGCCAAGATACCGGACAGGGTTGGGAGCAGTACTTC.